The 19 T cell receptor beta chains given below trace back to one sample, sequenced in a study of immune evolution from preneoplasia to lung adenocarcinoma. The protocol was immunoSEQ multiplex PCR, while the TCRdb copy is restricted to in-frame clones and leaves out a portion. The sample carries about 8,600 clones, 75% to 85% recorded once. The specimen sequenced was FFPE lung adenocarcinoma in situ tissue. These TCRs come from a person between 55 and 80 years old with lung adenocarcinoma.

The V and J genes are TRBV7-9 and TRBJ2-7; TRBD2 aligns across 12 bases. CDR1 and CDR2 (germline): SEHNR, FQNEAQ (reference sequence). Unmatched junction bases numbered 9, after V lost 5 bases and J lost 7 bases. The CDR3 covers 15 residues. CDR3 region: CASSHMTSGGGEQYF. Written as DNA, the CDR3 is TGTGCCAGCAGCCACATGACTAGCGGGGGTGGGGAGCAGTACTTC.

This clone occurred a few times. This chain connects TRBV7-9 to TRBJ1-6; D is uncertain. Trimming stripped 4 bases from V and 0 bases from J, with 4 bases between. Per the germline V gene, CDR1 is SEHNR and CDR2 is FQNEAQ (reference sequence). The CDR3 covers 14 residues. Here the CDR3 DNA reads TGTGCCAGCAGCTGGAGCTCCTATAATTCACCCCTCCACTTT. It encodes CASSWSSYNSPLHF.

This clone is deemed large. CDR3 bases: TGTGCCAGCAGCCAGAAGACAGGCTCTGGAAACACCATATATTTT. Its translation is CASSQKTGSGNTIYF. The chain carries TRBV4-2 and TRBJ1-3, with D possibly being TRBD1 (6 bases). The CDR3 is made up of 15 amino acids. Looked up from germline, CDR1 is LGHNA and CDR2 is YNFKEQ. The V end was cut by 3 bases, the J end by 0 bases, with 9 bases between.

This clone turned up a few times. J is TRBJ1-1 and V is TRBV5-4, with D possibly TRBD1 on 5 matching bases. Per germline, CDR1 SGHNT and CDR2 YYREEE (reference sequence). Trimming left V 4 bases short and J 0 bases short, with 16 bases between. This CDR3 is 16 amino acids long. The CDR3 is CASSVPRAGVNTEAFF. Here the CDR3 DNA reads TGTGCCAGCAGCGTGCCCAGGGCAGGAGTGAACACTGAAGCTTTCTTT. The full variable domain, in which reference TRBV5-4 and TRBJ1-1 provide the parts outside the CDR3, is ETGVTQSPTHLIKTRGQQVTLRCSSQSGHNTVSWYQQALGQGPQFIFQYYREEENGRGNFPPRFSGLQFPNYSSELNVNALELDDSALYLCASSVPRAGVNTEAFFGQGTRLTVV.

The chain carries TRBV4-3 and TRBJ2-2; 12 bases map to TRBD2. The CDR3 length is 16 residues. J gave up 10 bases and V 4 bases, and 10 bases lay outside the gene matches. Germline lookup yields CDR1 LGHNA and CDR2 YSLEER. The CDR3 nucleotides read TGCGCCAGCAGCCTCGGTTCTAGCGGGGGGGCAGAGGAGCTGTTTTTT. Its protein product is CASSLGSSGGAEELFF.

V is TRBV29-1 and J is TRBJ1-1; the match to TRBD1 covers 10 bases. V dropped 8 bases and J dropped 2; count of bases not matched to a gene: 8. The germline V gene has CDR1 SQVTM and CDR2 ANQGSEA. The CDR3 length is 14 residues. The CDR3 is CSFRQGASNTEAFF. For the CDR3, the DNA is TGCAGCTTCCGACAGGGGGCATCAAACACTGAAGCTTTCTTT.

The rearrangement links TRBV19 to TRBJ1-2; D might be TRBD1 (5 bases). Trimming removed 8 bases from V and 3 bases from J, with 10 bases in between. This CDR3 is 12 amino acids long. Germline CDR1 and CDR2: LNHDA and SQIVND (reference sequence). In nucleotides, the CDR3 is TGTGCCAGTGGTAGGGGAGACTATGGCTACACCTTC. Translation: CASGRGDYGYTF. Full variable domain (rest looked up from reference TRBV19 and TRBJ1-2): DGGITQSPKYLFRKEGQNVTLSCEQNLNHDAMYWYRQDPGQGLRLIYYSQIVNDFQKGDIAEGYSVSREKKESFPLTVTSAQKNPTAFYLCASGRGDYGYTFGSGTRLTVV.

This chain links TRBV29-1 with TRBJ2-1, with D perhaps matching TRBD1 (6 bases). CDR1 SQVTM and CDR2 ANQGSEA come from the germline V gene. The length of the CDR3 is 12 residues. V gave up 4 bases and J gave up 9 bases, with 13 bases separating them. DNA for the CDR3: TGCAGCGTTGGACAGGCTTTTGGTGAGCAGTTCTTC. Translated: CSVGQAFGEQFF.

This CDR3 is CASLTRYNEQFF. CDR3 DNA: TGTGCCAGCCTTACTCGGTACAATGAGCAGTTCTTC. The chain joins TRBV2 to TRBJ2-1; no firm D call. With 8 bases removed from V and 4 bases from J, the gap between germline ends came to 9 bases. CDR1 and CDR2 (germline): SNHLY, FYNNEI. There are 12 residues in the CDR3. The variable domain in full, completed from reference TRBV2 and TRBJ2-1, reads EPEVTQTPSHQVTQMGQEVILRCVPISNHLYFYWYRQILGQKVEFLVSFYNNEISEKSEIFDDQFSVERPDGSNFTLKIRSTKLEDSAMYFCASLTRYNEQFFGPGTRLTVL.

This clone has just one count. V gene TRBV2 combines with J gene TRBJ2-7, with D uncertain. CDR3 length: 14 amino acids. The germline CDR1 and CDR2 sequences are SNHLY and FYNNEI. V shed 7 bases and J shed 2 bases, with 15 bases lying between them. CDR3 sequence: CASIPDVGPYEQYF. CDR3 DNA sequence: TGTGCCAGCATTCCGGACGTAGGACCCTACGAGCAGTACTTC. The variable domain in full, completed from reference TRBV2 and TRBJ2-7, reads EPEVTQTPSHQVTQMGQEVILRCVPISNHLYFYWYRQILGQKVEFLVSFYNNEISEKSEIFDDQFSVERPDGSNFTLKIRSTKLEDSAMYFCASIPDVGPYEQYFGPGTRLTVT.

This chain joins TRBV4-3 and TRBJ1-1; tentatively, D is TRBD1 (5 bases). Germline lookup yields CDR1 LGHNA and CDR2 YSLEER. The CDR3 consists of 13 residues. V was cut by 7 bases and J by 6 bases, with 15 bases left in between. The CDR3 nucleotides read TGCGCCAGCAAACGGGTGACGGGGGCTGAAGCTTTCTTT. Translated, it gives CASKRVTGAEAFF.

This clone occurred once. The gene calls are TRBV6-5 and TRBJ2-5, with TRBD1 identical over 7 bases. Germline V gives CDR1 MNHEY, CDR2 SVGAGI. After removal of 8 bases from V and 5 bases from J, the junction contained 8 bases not matched to a gene. The CDR3 has 13 residues. The CDR3: CASRAGGEETQYF. In nucleotides, the CDR3 is TGTGCCAGCCGGGCAGGGGGAGAGGAGACCCAGTACTTC.

This clone has more than one count but fewer than ten. V is TRBV14 and J is TRBJ2-5; a possible D gene is TRBD2 (5 bases). The V and J ends lost 4 bases and 4 bases respectively, with 19 bases between them. CDR1 SGHDN and CDR2 FVKESK come from the germline V gene. The CDR3 length is 16 residues. The CDR3: CASSPSHGLLRETQYF. For the CDR3, the DNA is TGTGCCAGCAGCCCATCCCACGGACTCTTAAGAGAGACCCAGTACTTC.

The rearrangement joins TRBV29-1 to TRBJ1-2; D gene unclear. The CDR3 length is 12 residues. V shed 6 bases and J shed 5 bases, with 13 bases lying between them. In germline, CDR1 is SQVTM, CDR2 ANQGSEA. CDR3 in DNA: TGCAGCGTAGATAGCAGAGGATATGGCTACACCTTC. It codes for CSVDSRGYGYTF.

This clone was seen once. The rearrangement joins TRBV30 to TRBJ2-3, with D perhaps given as TRBD1 or TRBD2 (6 bases each). The CDR3 is made up of 12 amino acids. CDR1 and CDR2 from the germline V gene are GTSNPN and SVGIG (reference sequence). V dropped 3 bases and J dropped 8 bases, with 12 bases sitting between them. CDR3 sequence (DNA): TGTGCCTGGAGCCCGGGGGCAGGTACGCAGTATTTT. It codes for CAWSPGAGTQYF.

V is TRBV6-1 and J is TRBJ2-6; D is ambiguous. Trimming left V 1 base short and J 2 bases short, with 3 bases between. The CDR3 extends over 14 amino acids. CDR1 and CDR2 from the germline V gene are MNHNS and SASEGT. As DNA, the CDR3 is TGTGCCAGCAGTGAAGGGACTGGGGCCAACGTCCTGACTTTC. This sequence encodes CASSEGTGANVLTF.

The chain uses TRBV7-2 and TRBJ1-2; 7 bases match TRBD1. Looked up from germline, CDR1 is SGHTA and CDR2 is FQGNSA. Trimming took 4 bases from V and 0 from J; bases not matched to a gene: 11. The CDR3 sequence is 17 residues long. The chain's CDR3 is CASSSYPPGQTNYGYTF. The CDR3 bases are TGTGCCAGCAGCTCATATCCGCCGGGACAGACTAACTATGGCTACACCTTC.

This clone was found a few times. V is TRBV25-1 and J is TRBJ2-5; a weak D match, TRBD2 (6 bases). Germline CDR1 MGHDK, CDR2 SYGVNS. V lost 4 bases to trimming and J lost 2 bases, with 11 bases between them. This CDR3 has 14 residues. CDR3 nucleotides: TGTGCCAGCAGTGTGGGGGAGGAACAAGAGACCCAGTACTTC. Its protein product is CASSVGEEQETQYF.

This chain connects TRBV25-1 to TRBJ2-1, with D unclear. The CDR3 length is 14 residues. The germline V gene encodes CDR1 MGHDK and CDR2 SYGVNS. V lost 3 bases, J lost 7 bases, and 13 bases lay in between. CDR3 coding DNA: TGTGCCAGCAGTGACACCCTAGGTAGGAATGAGCAGTTCTTC. It specifies CASSDTLGRNEQFF. The full variable domain, rest sourced from reference TRBV25-1 and TRBJ2-1, is EADIYQTPRYLVIGTGKKITLECSQTMGHDKMYWYQQDPGMELHLIHYSYGVNSTEKGDLSSESTVSRIRTEHFPLTLESARPSHTSQYLCASSDTLGRNEQFFGPGTRLTVL.